This record covers a single T cell receptor beta chain. These data are taken from a study of blood T cell repertoires in COVID-19. Study summary: Italy, Spain and the United States were the sources of the convalescent and acute COVID-19 samples. T cells, B-cell-depleted T cells, or PBMCs supplied cDNA or gDNA.

The germline V gene encodes CDR1 SGHNT and CDR2 YYREEE (reference sequence). The V and J ends lost 0 bases and 0 bases, in that order; junction bases with no gene match: 10. The CDR3 spans 18 residues. Patients from Seattle were sampled longitudinally, starting during active infection. Original handling: Reference gene primer amplification gave nucleated cell count estimates. Assay: immunoSEQ multiplex PCR; the TCRdb copy retains only in-frame clones and omits some. The V and J calls and clone size are taken from that table; D and trimming were inferred from the DNA. The table records about 180,000 clones, approximately 78% of them present only once.

What was sequenced was peripheral blood. This sequence joins TRBV5-4 and TRBJ2-5, with 8 nucleotides matching TRBD2. The TCR was taken from a woman aged 80 or older with COVID-19, enrolled during active disease. Here the CDR3 DNA reads TGTGCCAGCAGCTTGGTGGAGATCGGGAGGGGCCACCAAGAGACCCAGTACTTC. Translating it yields CASSLVEIGRGHQETQYF.